The 14 T cell receptor beta chains below were found in one sample sequenced in a study of blood T cell repertoires in COVID-19 (dated by TCRdb to 2020 to 2022). Libraries were made using the immunoSEQ multiplex PCR assay. TCRdb holds this immuneACCESS table with in-frame rearrangements only. Some clones are missing; in checked studies, unresolved V genes explain under half, and the rest has no known cause. The sample table contains about 160,000 clones; only one count was recorded for around 90% of them. The ten most abundant clones make up about 4% of the sample. Sequencing was done on a sample of peripheral blood. The receptors shown here come from a woman aged 55 to 70 with active or convalescent COVID-19.

This clone came up a few times. V gene TRBV29-1 combines with J gene TRBJ1-2; D is uncertain. Germline V gene lookup returns CDR1 SQVTM and CDR2 ANQGSEA. Trimming cost V 6 bases and J 6 bases, with 17 bases left between them. This CDR3 region has 13 residues. In nucleotides, the CDR3 is TGCAGCGTGGAGCCCCGGGATCGAAATGGCTACACCTTC. This sequence encodes CSVEPRDRNGYTF.

The chain is built from TRBV27 and TRBJ2-7; 11 nucleotides line up with TRBD2. In germline, CDR1 is MNHEY, CDR2 SMNVEV (reference sequence). There are 17 residues in the CDR3. V shed 1 base and J 1 base; nucleotides not matched to a gene: 6. CDR3 sequence (DNA): TGTGCCAGCAGTTTATTGCCCGGGACTAGCGGTTCCTACGAGCAGTACTTC. The encoded protein is CASSLLPGTSGSYEQYF.

The chain has TRBV18 and TRBJ1-5; 7 bases line up with TRBD1. V lost 3 bases to trimming and J lost 5 bases; unmatched junction nucleotides: 4. CDR1 is KGHSH, CDR2 LQKENI, per germline. The CDR3 has 14 amino acids. The CDR3 spells CASSPSTGDQPQHF. The CDR3 DNA is TGTGCCAGCTCACCTTCCACAGGGGATCAGCCCCAGCATTTT.

The V and J genes are TRBV29-1 and TRBJ2-3; 8 bases line up with TRBD2. The CDR3 consists of 15 residues. Per the germline V gene, CDR1 is SQVTM and CDR2 is ANQGSEA. V lost 0 bases and J lost 4; bases outside the gene matches: 6. In DNA, the CDR3 is TGCAGCGTTGAAGATGGACTAGCTGTGGCAGATACGCAGTATTTT. Protein sequence: CSVEDGLAVADTQYF.

The CDR3 coding sequence is TGCGCCAGCAGTAACCTAGCGGGGGCAGATACGCAGTATTTT. It codes for CASSNLAGADTQYF. The chain carries TRBV5-1 and TRBJ2-3; 10 nucleotides agree with TRBD2. J lost 4 bases, V lost 5 bases, and 4 bases had no gene match. Germline V gene lookup returns CDR1 SGHRS and CDR2 YFSETQ. The CDR3 is made up of 14 amino acids.

This chain joins TRBV18 and TRBJ1-1; 8 bases are a match to TRBD1. This CDR3 is built from 12 residues. V was pared by 3 bases and J by 11 bases, with 5 bases of the junction left unmatched. Germline V gene lookup returns CDR1 KGHSH and CDR2 LQKENI. The CDR3 bases are TGTGCCAGCTCACCCCAGGGGGCGCGGGCTTTCTTT. This codes for CASSPQGARAFF.

The chain couples TRBV30 to TRBJ2-1; a possible D gene is TRBD1 (5 bases). Germline loops: CDR1 GTSNPN, CDR2 SVGIG (reference sequence). V lost 5 bases and J lost 9, with 14 bases in between. The CDR3 runs 12 residues. The CDR3 DNA reads as TGTGCCTGGGCTGACAGTCGGATTGAGCAGTTCTTC. Translated, it gives CAWADSRIEQFF. Full variable domain (remainder filled in from reference TRBV30 and TRBJ2-1): SQTIHQWPATLVQPVGSPLSLECTVEGTSNPNLYWYRQAAGRGLQLLFYSVGIGQISSEVPQNLSASRPQDRQFILSSKKLLLSDSGFYLCAWADSRIEQFFGPGTRLTVL.

The V call is TRBV6-6, the J call TRBJ1-2; D not certain. The V gene's germline CDR1 is MNHNY and CDR2 SVGAGI (reference sequence). CDR3 length: 14 residues. Trimming took 0 bases from V and 4 from J, leaving 9 bases between them. For the CDR3, the DNA is TGTGCCAGCAGTTACTCTCAGAGGAGCTATGGCTACACCTTC. It translates to CASSYSQRSYGYTF.

This chain connects TRBV3-1 (or the pseudogene TRBV3-2) to TRBJ1-5, with D possibly being TRBD1 (5 bases). This CDR3 comprises 13 residues. V was pared by 5 bases and J by 9 bases, with 14 bases between. The germline V gene has CDR1 LGHDT and CDR2 YNNKEL (reference sequence). CDR3 region: CASSESGSWPQHF. In nucleotides, the CDR3 is TGTGCCAGCAGCGAATCAGGGTCCTGGCCCCAGCATTTT.

The chain has TRBV7-9 and TRBJ1-2, with 7 bases that match TRBD1. The CDR3 runs 13 residues. The ends lost 5 bases at V and 4 bases at J; junction bases unmatched: 4. Germline V gene lookup returns CDR1 SEHNR and CDR2 FQNEAQ (reference sequence). The CDR3 here is CASSRQGAYGYTF. In DNA form, the CDR3 reads TGTGCCAGCAGCCGACAGGGCGCCTATGGCTACACCTTC.

The rearrangement uses TRBV25-1 and TRBJ1-4; D call uncertain. This CDR3 spans 14 amino acids. The V and J ends lost 2 bases and 7 bases respectively, with 11 bases between them. The germline V gene has CDR1 MGHDK and CDR2 SYGVNS. This CDR3 reads CASSEGTAGEKLFF. The CDR3 bases are TGTGCCAGCAGTGAAGGAACGGCGGGTGAAAAACTGTTTTTT.

The J gene is TRBJ2-1, the V gene TRBV7-9; D remains unclear. Looked up from germline, CDR1 is SEHNR and CDR2 is FQNEAQ (reference sequence). V was clipped by 5 bases and J by 4 bases, with 15 bases between them. CDR3 length: 15 residues. CDR3 in DNA: TGTGCCAGCAGCCCAACGCTTGGGCCGTACAATGAGCAGTTCTTC. Translation: CASSPTLGPYNEQFF.

This chain uses TRBV3-1 (or the pseudogene TRBV3-2) with TRBJ1-6, with D unclear. V dropped 8 bases and J dropped 0 bases, with 8 bases sitting between them. Germline CDR1 LGHDT, CDR2 YNNKEL (reference sequence). CDR3 length: 14 amino acids. CDR3 sequence (DNA): TGTGCCAGCTCGGGTTTCTCCTATAATTCACCCCTCCACTTT. Encoded protein: CASSGFSYNSPLHF.

V is TRBV4-3 and J is TRBJ1-4; D gene unclear. The V gene's germline CDR1 is LGHNA and CDR2 YSLEER. Trimming took 3 bases from V and 0 from J, leaving 8 bases between them. The CDR3 sequence is 15 residues long. CDR3 coding DNA: TGCGCCAGCAGCCACGTACAAGCAACTAATGAAAAACTGTTTTTT. Translating it yields CASSHVQATNEKLFF.